The clone carrying this T cell receptor beta chain appeared a few times. The data originate from a study of T cells in Graves' hyperthyroidism and ophthalmopathy. The CDR3 spans 14 residues. Germline CDR1 and CDR2: SEHNR and FQNEAQ (reference sequence). The V end lost 5 bases, the J end lost 5 bases, and 15 bases lay between the germline ends. Clinical symptoms, serum thyroxine and TRAb, thyroid ultrasound and orbital computed tomography were used for the diagnoses. RNA transcripts yielded amplified TCR beta CDR3 regions. The HTBI primer set was used in a first-round RT-PCR of the TCR CDR3. TCRdb itself ran the multiplex PCR reads through MiXCR, one entry per CDR3 protein. The sample includes a few hundred thousand distinct CDR3 sequences, 35% to 55% of them seen just once.

The receptor was derived from a woman under 30 with Graves' hyperthyroidism. V usage is TRBV7-9 and J usage is TRBJ1-1; no definite D call. Sequencing was carried out using peripheral blood or thyroid tissue (not recorded which). This CDR3 is CASSTRWGETEAFF. The CDR3, as DNA: TGTGCCAGCAGCACACGATGGGGAGAAACTGAAGCTTTCTTT.